This T cell receptor beta chain was documented in a study of shared clonotypes between healthy human individuals. Study at large: The cohort had two women and three men, ages 18 to 49. Donors had three CD4 naive, three CD4 memory, two CD8 naive and one CD8 memory plate apiece. Study-wide results and caveats: Naive CD4 clonotypes were shared across several donors at about 5.2%.

To note about this clone: Its antigen remains unidentified. The same CDR3 is also encoded by other DNA sequences in this sample.

V was pared by 0 bases and J by 2 bases, with 1 base of the junction left unmatched. Germline CDR1 and CDR2: SEHNR and FQNEAQ (reference sequence). CDR3 length equals 14 residues. When replicate PCRs were run on sorted subsets, they used roughly 0.2 ug DNA, 30,000 to 35,000 T cell genomes. The assay was immunoSEQ multiplex PCR, and TCRdb's table has in-frame clones only and misses some. The repertoire has over 2 million clones, less than 95% of them found once; the top ten carry roughly 1%. Positively selected for CCR7, the CD45RO-negative cells used as naive CD8 cells excluded terminally differentiated effector memory CD45RA+ cells.

This sequence originates from a man aged 18 to 29 in good health. The chain carries TRBV7-9 and TRBJ2-7, with TRBD2 matching over 7 bases. The sequenced sample was naive CD8+ T cells sorted from blood. The CDR3 sequence: CASSLAGGTYEQYF. Here the CDR3 DNA reads TGTGCCAGCAGCTTAGCGGGAGGGACCTACGAGCAGTACTTC.